The clone carrying this T cell receptor (beta chain) was found many times. Its antigen is still unknown. The junction had 5 bases not matched to a gene; V was cut back by 4 bases and J by 6 bases. From germline, CDR1 is DFQATT and CDR2 SNEGSKA (reference sequence). CDR3 size: 13 residues. From the 5' RACE reads, TCRdb called clonotypes with MiXCR, one entry per CDR3 protein. The sample contains tens of thousands of distinct CDR3 sequences, roughly 3.8% of which appear only once. These data are taken from a study of neurological immune-mediated disorders. Study-level results: Phylogenetic grouping put 18 of 34 multiple sclerosis patients' repertoires into one related-CDR3 cluster, a possible signature.

The source is a man aged 55-75 years with multiple sclerosis. The chain links TRBV20-1 to TRBJ2-7; 11 bases line up with TRBD1. The source material was PBMCs. The DNA of the CDR3 is TGCAGTGCTACCAAAGGGACAGGGGGCGAGCAGTACTTC. It yields the protein CSATKGTGGEQYF.